These 14 T cell receptor beta chains were sequenced from one sample in a study of cytomegalovirus exposure and HLA in healthy donors. Researchers ran the PCR with 60 Vbeta and 13 Jbeta primers. Profiled with immunoSEQ multiplex PCR; TCRdb holds only in-frame clones, not every one. The sample lists about 190,000 clones, over 70% occurring once. Sequenced: PBMCs. The receptors stem from a middle-aged man in good health and CMV-seropositive.

The chain combines TRBV14 with TRBJ2-7; 13 bases are shared with TRBD2. This CDR3 is 15 amino acids long. Germline lookup yields CDR1 SGHDN and CDR2 FVKESK. The V gene end was trimmed by 3 bases and the J gene end by 5 bases; junction bases not matched to a gene: 4. CDR3: CASSHRLAGGDEQYF. CDR3 in DNA: TGTGCCAGCAGCCACCGACTAGCGGGAGGCGACGAGCAGTACTTC.

This chain uses TRBV5-1 with TRBJ2-1; 9 bases match TRBD2. The length of the CDR3 is 16 residues. The V gene end was trimmed by 2 bases and the J gene end by 4 bases; junction bases not matched to a gene: 7. From germline, CDR1 is SGHRS and CDR2 YFSETQ. CDR3 sequence: CASSFVAGEGYNEQFF. For the CDR3, the DNA is TGCGCCAGCAGCTTTGTAGCGGGAGAGGGGTACAATGAGCAGTTCTTC.

This sequence joins TRBV10-2 and TRBJ2-2; 7 bases align to TRBD1. The CDR3 runs to 15 residues. The germline gives CDR1 WSHSY, CDR2 SAAADI. With V trimmed by 6 bases and J by 4 bases, 8 bases remained unmatched. CDR3 sequence: CASSDNTGATGELFF. The CDR3 region has the DNA TGCGCCAGCAGCGATAATACAGGGGCCACCGGGGAGCTGTTTTTT.

The CDR3: CASSIRTSGRSDEQYF. DNA for the CDR3: TGTGCCAGTAGTATTCGGACTAGCGGGAGGAGCGACGAGCAGTACTTC. This chain uses TRBV19 with TRBJ2-7; 14 bases match TRBD2. The V gene's germline CDR1 is LNHDA and CDR2 SQIVND (reference sequence). The CDR3 is made up of 16 amino acids. Trimming took 3 bases from V and 5 from J; bases not matched to a gene: 6.

The J gene is TRBJ1-4, the V gene TRBV29-1; D gene unclear. Trimming stripped 1 base from V and 8 bases from J, with 14 bases between. Germline assignment: CDR1 SQVTM and CDR2 ANQGSEA. This CDR3 has 14 residues. CDR3 in amino acids: CSVEGAKTGEKLFF. CDR3 nucleotides: TGCAGCGTTGAAGGGGCGAAAACGGGGGAAAAACTGTTTTTT.

The gene calls are TRBV19 and TRBJ2-3; D is perhaps TRBD2 (6 bases). Trimming removed 8 bases from V and 2 bases from J, with 17 bases in between. CDR1 is LNHDA, CDR2 SQIVND, per germline (reference sequence). The CDR3 totals 15 residues. The CDR3 nucleotides are TGTGCCAGTTCGAGCAGCGGGCTTAACACAGATACGCAGTATTTT. This translates into CASSSSGLNTDTQYF. Based on the CDR3 plus reference TRBV19 and TRBJ2-3, the full variable domain is DGGITQSPKYLFRKEGQNVTLSCEQNLNHDAMYWYRQDPGQGLRLIYYSQIVNDFQKGDIAEGYSVSREKKESFPLTVTSAQKNPTAFYLCASSSSGLNTDTQYFGPGTRLTVL.

The chain recombines TRBV11-2 with TRBJ1-4; 10 nucleotides line up with TRBD1. V dropped 5 bases and J dropped 7; count of bases not matched to a gene: 7. This CDR3 has 15 residues. Germline V gives CDR1 SGHAT, CDR2 FQNNGV. The CDR3 here is CASSRPGQGGEKLFF. The DNA for the CDR3 is TGTGCCAGCAGCCGACCCGGACAGGGGGGTGAAAAACTGTTTTTT.

The chain uses TRBV6-1 and TRBJ2-1, with 7 bases fitting TRBD2. CDR3 length equals 14 residues. Germline loops: CDR1 MNHNS, CDR2 SASEGT. V lost 6 bases and J lost 6; bases outside the gene matches: 8. In DNA form, the CDR3 reads TGTGCCAGCAGCGGCCTTGGGAGGGCCAATGAGCAGTTCTTC. Residues: CASSGLGRANEQFF.

V gene TRBV19 combines with J gene TRBJ1-5, with a tentative D call TRBD1 (6 bases). Trimming removed 3 bases from V and 2 bases from J, with 11 bases in between. Germline CDR1 and CDR2: LNHDA and SQIVND (reference sequence). The CDR3 extends over 15 amino acids. The CDR3 bases are TGTGCCAGTAGTATTGCCGGGGGGCGCAATCAGCCCCAGCATTTT. Translation gives CASSIAGGRNQPQHF.

The V gene is TRBV5-6, the J gene TRBJ1-2, with TRBD1 identical over 7 bases. The germline gives CDR1 SGHDT, CDR2 YYEEEE. Unmatched junction bases numbered 5, after V lost 2 bases and J lost 1 base. The CDR3 has 15 amino acids. DNA for the CDR3: TGTGCCAGCAGCTTCGGGACAGCCTATAACTATGGCTACACCTTC. Its protein product is CASSFGTAYNYGYTF.

This clone was seen a handful of times. The chain joins TRBV5-1 to TRBJ2-2; TRBD2 matches at 10 bases. CDR1 SGHRS and CDR2 YFSETQ come from the germline V gene. The CDR3 covers 16 residues. Losses at the gene ends were 5 bases for V and 5 bases for J; bases not matched to a gene: 9. CDR3 DNA sequence: TGCGCCAGCAGAATGCTAGCGGGAGTCAGTACCGGGGAGCTGTTTTTT. Translated, it gives CASRMLAGVSTGELFF.

The chain joins TRBV6-1 to TRBJ2-5; 12 bases agree with TRBD1. Germline CDR1 is MNHNS and CDR2 is SASEGT. V was clipped by 3 bases and J by 5 bases; unmatched bases: 7. The CDR3 has 16 residues. The DNA of the CDR3 is TGTGCCAGCAGTGAGACCGGGACAGGGGGCTTTGAGACCCAGTACTTC. Translated: CASSETGTGGFETQYF.

This chain links TRBV7-2 with TRBJ1-1; D is unclear. The V and J ends lost 3 bases and 1 base respectively, with 18 bases between them. There are 17 residues in the CDR3. CDR1 is SGHTA, CDR2 FQGNSA, per germline. This CDR3 reads CASSFSVSSFKNTEAFF. Here the CDR3 DNA reads TGTGCCAGCAGCTTCAGTGTCAGTTCATTCAAGAACACTGAAGCTTTCTTT.

The CDR3 DNA reads as TGTGCCAGCAGTTATGGTGACAGGGATCGTGGCTACACCTTC. Its translation is CASSYGDRDRGYTF. This chain joins TRBV6-6 and TRBJ1-2, with TRBD1 matching over 7 bases. CDR3 length equals 14 residues. J gave up 7 bases and V 3 bases, and 8 bases lay outside the gene matches. The germline CDR1 and CDR2 sequences are MNHNY and SVGAGI (reference sequence).